This entry lists 23 T cell receptor beta chains sequenced from one sample in a study of T-cell memory formation after mild COVID-19. TCRdb redid the calling of the 5' RACE reads with MiXCR, one entry per CDR3 protein. This table holds 470,000 or so distinct CDR3 sequences, about 20% found once. Input material: PBMCs or a T cell subset sorted from them (not recorded which). The receptors come from an adult woman who had mild COVID-19 (a few samples of this study predate the infection). Cell type and time point are not known.

The gene calls are TRBV7-9 and TRBJ2-6; perhaps TRBD1 as D (6 bases). Trimming cost V 5 bases and J 3 bases, with 23 bases left between them. The CDR3 loop spans 19 amino acids. Germline V lookup: CDR1 SEHNR, CDR2 FQNEAQ (reference sequence). CDR3 sequence: CASSHPMTGMVDGANVLTF. CDR3 bases: TGTGCCAGCAGCCACCCTATGACAGGAATGGTGGATGGGGCCAACGTCCTGACTTTC.

This clonotype came up many times. The gene calls are TRBV10-3 and TRBJ2-3, with D perhaps TRBD2 (6 bases). The V and J ends lost 2 bases and 3 bases respectively, with 12 bases between them. Per the germline V gene, CDR1 is ENHRY and CDR2 is SYGVKD. The CDR3 is made up of 15 amino acids. The CDR3 spells CAISERGRGTDTQYF. The DNA of the CDR3 is TGTGCCATCAGTGAGAGGGGACGGGGGACAGATACGCAGTATTTT.

The rearrangement links TRBV7-8 to TRBJ1-4; D call uncertain. The CDR3 is 15 residues long. The V gene lost 11 bases and the J gene lost 0 bases, with 16 bases spanning the gap. CDR1 is SGHVS, CDR2 FQNEAQ, per germline. In DNA, the CDR3 is TGTGCCGTCCTAGGGTCGGTTTCAACTAATGAAAAACTGTTTTTT. Translating it yields CAVLGSVSTNEKLFF.

This chain connects TRBV2 to TRBJ1-5; D is unresolved. Germline CDR1 and CDR2: SNHLY and FYNNEI. The CDR3 runs to 12 residues. V was pared by 5 bases and J by 3 bases, with 5 bases between. The CDR3 region has the DNA TGTGCCAGCAGTTGGATCAATCAGCCCCAGCATTTT. Protein product: CASSWINQPQHF.

This clonotype has only a few counts. The chain couples TRBV6-5 to TRBJ2-1; 12 positions match TRBD2. The ends lost 7 bases at V and 7 bases at J; junction bases unmatched: 5. Germline CDR1 MNHEY, CDR2 SVGAGI. The CDR3 loop spans 14 amino acids. In nucleotides, the CDR3 is TGTGCCAGCACCAAAACTAGCGGGAGGAATGAGCAGTTCTTC. It codes for CASTKTSGRNEQFF.

J is TRBJ1-5 and V is TRBV5-1; D gene ambiguous. Germline V CDR1 and CDR2: SGHRS, YFSETQ. V lost 5 bases and J 0 bases, leaving 9 bases between the germline ends. This CDR3 comprises 14 residues. CDR3 coding DNA: TGCGCCAGCAGTTTAGACGCTAGCAATCAGCCCCAGCATTTT. Its protein is CASSLDASNQPQHF.

The chain employs TRBV11-3 and TRBJ2-3; 9 positions match TRBD1. CDR1 is SGHNT and CDR2 is YENEEA in the germline V gene. The CDR3 is 15 amino acids. J lost 4 bases, V lost 4 bases, and 6 bases had no gene match. The CDR3 sequence is CASSSGTGRADTQYF. CDR3 coding DNA: TGTGCCAGCAGCTCCGGGACAGGGAGAGCAGATACGCAGTATTTT.

V usage is TRBV25-1 and J usage is TRBJ1-1; D is possibly TRBD1 (5 bases). CDR3 length: 16 amino acids. From germline, CDR1 is MGHDK and CDR2 SYGVNS. V was trimmed by 3 bases and J by 4 bases, leaving 18 bases between them. The CDR3 DNA sequence: TGTGCCAGCAGTGAGTTTGGTGGGGGAGTTAGCACTGAAGCTTTCTTT. Its protein product is CASSEFGGGVSTEAFF.

This clonotype was recorded a few times. This chain uses TRBV7-8 with TRBJ2-7, with D hard to call. The CDR3 consists of 12 residues. The V gene lost 5 bases and the J gene lost 9 bases, with 14 bases spanning the gap. CDR1 is SGHVS, CDR2 FQNEAQ, per germline. The CDR3 sequence: CASSRDPFGQYF. In nucleotides, the CDR3 is TGTGCCAGCAGCCGTGACCCCTTCGGGCAGTACTTC.

The V gene is TRBV19, the J gene TRBJ2-5; 8 bases fit TRBD1. Germline V CDR1 and CDR2: LNHDA, SQIVND (reference sequence). CDR3 length: 17 residues. V lost 6 bases, J lost 5 bases, and 17 bases stayed unmatched. In DNA, the CDR3 is TGTGCCAGTAGCTCACAGGGGGTTGCAGATACCCGGGAGACCCAGTACTTC. Translation gives CASSSQGVADTRETQYF.

The chain links TRBV29-1 to TRBJ2-5; 14 nucleotides align to TRBD2. The CDR3 covers 17 residues. Germline V gene sequence: CDR1 SQVTM, CDR2 ANQGSEA. V was pared by 4 bases and J by 0 bases, with 7 bases of the junction left unmatched. The CDR3 protein is CSVAGLAGELDQETQYF. DNA for the CDR3: TGCAGCGTTGCGGGACTAGCGGGGGAGCTGGACCAAGAGACCCAGTACTTC.

This chain joins TRBV28 and TRBJ2-6; D gene ambiguous. Germline CDR1 MDHEN, CDR2 SYDVKM. The CDR3 contains 15 residues. V was trimmed by 2 bases and J by 2 bases, leaving 7 bases between them. CDR3: CASSLPGAGANVLTF. The CDR3 DNA reads as TGTGCCAGCAGTTTACCGGGTGCTGGGGCCAACGTCCTGACTTTC.

This clonotype was seen a handful of times. The V gene is TRBV6-6, the J gene TRBJ2-1; D gene ambiguous. Trimming stripped 7 bases from V and 7 bases from J, with 5 bases between. The CDR3 sequence is 10 residues long. Germline V gives CDR1 MNHNY, CDR2 SVGAGI (reference sequence). CDR3 nucleotides: TGTGCCAGCAAGAGGAATGAGCAGTTCTTC. Protein sequence: CASKRNEQFF.

The chain recombines TRBV15 with TRBJ2-2, with 7 bases aligning to TRBD1. The CDR3 is 16 amino acids. V lost 6 bases, J lost 0 bases, and 7 bases stayed unmatched. The germline V gene has CDR1 LNHNV and CDR2 YYDKDF (reference sequence). CDR3 coding DNA: TGTGCCACCAGGCAGAAACAGGGGACGAACACCGGGGAGCTGTTTTTT. Amino acid sequence: CATRQKQGTNTGELFF.

The chain is built from TRBV12-3 or TRBV12-4 and TRBJ2-2, with 10 bases fitting TRBD1. Germline trimming cut 3 bases from V and 7 bases from J; bases unmatched to any gene: 2. The CDR3 loop spans 14 amino acids. CDR3 protein: CASSLTGGSGELFF. CDR3 nucleotide sequence: TGTGCCAGCAGTTTGACAGGGGGCAGCGGGGAGCTGTTTTTT.

Concerning this clonotype itself: At one of its ends the junction is not consistent with the germline gene, which may arise from a read error. This chain links TRBV2 with TRBJ2-4; 9 bases are a match to TRBD1. The CDR3 is 11 amino acids. CDR1 is SNHLY and CDR2 is FYNNEI in the germline V gene. The CDR3 loop is CASSSRGQGWF. CDR3 nucleotides: TGTGCCAGCAGCTCCAGGGGACAGGGATGGTTC.

This chain links TRBV7-2 with TRBJ2-5; D gene ambiguous. V lost 1 base and J 5 bases, leaving 23 bases between the germline ends. The CDR3 has 18 amino acids. Germline V gene data show CDR1 as SGHTA and CDR2 as FQGNSA. Written as DNA, the CDR3 is TGTGCCAGCAGCTTAGTCCTGTACAGCCCCTACTTTGGGGAGACCCAGTACTTC. Its translation is CASSLVLYSPYFGETQYF.

The genes are TRBV7-3 and TRBJ2-1; perhaps TRBD2 as D (6 bases). This CDR3 has 13 amino acids. Trimming removed 3 bases at V and 6 bases at J, with 9 bases between. CDR1 is SGHTA, CDR2 FQGTGA, per germline. The CDR3 is CASSLEGGNEQFF. Here the CDR3 DNA reads TGTGCCAGCAGCTTGGAGGGTGGCAATGAGCAGTTCTTC.

This clonotype has just a few counts. CDR3 nucleotide sequence: TGCGCCAGCAGCTTCGGAGGGGGTGGCTCCTACGAGCAGTACTTC. This sequence encodes CASSFGGGGSYEQYF. The rearrangement uses TRBV5-1 and TRBJ2-7; D tentatively reads TRBD1 or TRBD2 (6 bases each). Germline CDR1 SGHRS, CDR2 YFSETQ. V lost 2 bases, J lost 0 bases, and 12 bases lay in between. CDR3 size: 15 residues.

The gene calls are TRBV6-5 and TRBJ2-3; D gene unclear. V was pared by 2 bases and J by 2 bases, with 8 bases between. This CDR3 spans 14 amino acids. Germline lookup yields CDR1 MNHEY and CDR2 SVGAGI. The CDR3 DNA reads TGTGCCAGCAGTTACCGGCGGAACACAGATACGCAGTATTTT. Protein: CASSYRRNTDTQYF.

This clonotype was observed a handful of times. This rearrangement joins TRBV7-9 to TRBJ1-1; 7 bases are shared with TRBD1. Germline V gene sequence: CDR1 SEHNR, CDR2 FQNEAQ (reference sequence). The trim removed 3 bases at V and 1 base at J, leaving 5 bases unmatched. CDR3 length: 15 amino acids. CDR3 DNA: TGTGCCAGCAGCTTTGAGGGACAGCAGAACACTGAAGCTTTCTTT. Its protein product is CASSFEGQQNTEAFF.

The V gene is TRBV11-2, the J gene TRBJ2-6; D unclear. V lost 1 base to trimming and J lost 0 bases, with 10 bases between them. In germline, CDR1 is SGHAT, CDR2 FQNNGV. CDR3 length equals 17 residues. The CDR3 DNA is TGTGCCAGCAGCTTAGGGTCACTGGGCTCTGGGGCCAACGTCCTGACTTTC. As protein: CASSLGSLGSGANVLTF.

This clonotype was recorded a few times. The chain has TRBV5-1 and TRBJ2-7; D is unclear. Germline loops: CDR1 SGHRS, CDR2 YFSETQ. Trimming cost V 0 bases and J 0 bases, with 19 bases left between them. The length of the CDR3 is 18 residues. DNA for the CDR3: TGCGCCAGCAGCTTGGAGGGCAGCACCCCATTTGACTCCTACGAGCAGTACTTC. It is translated as CASSLEGSTPFDSYEQYF.